This TCR beta chain was identified during a study of graft-versus-host responses after intestinal transplantation. Study at large: Recipients were given multivisceral, liver-intestinal, or isolated intestinal transplants.

The CDR3 loop spans 15 amino acids. Germline V CDR1 and CDR2: MNHEY, SVGAGI. The V gene lost 3 bases and the J gene lost 2 bases, with 11 bases spanning the gap. The protocol was immunoSEQ multiplex PCR, while the TCRdb copy is restricted to in-frame clones and leaves out a portion. The data hold about 92,000 clones, with 75% to 90% observed a single time. Comments on this clone: The antigen is not known.

V usage is TRBV6-5 and J usage is TRBJ2-1; TRBD2 might be the D (5 bases). This receptor was identified in a human donor who received an intestinal transplant. The specimen comprised unstimulated CD8+ T cells sorted from spleen or lymph node cells, sampled before intestinal transplant. CDR3 DNA: TGTGCCAGCAGTTATTCAGCGGAGGCCTACAATGAGCAGTTCTTC. It encodes CASSYSAEAYNEQFF.